Listed here are 21 T cell receptor beta chains from one sample, sequenced in a study of early T cells in non-severe SARS-CoV-2 infection. Each CDR3 protein is one row after TCRdb ran MiXCR on the 5' RACE reads. The table shows about 56,000 distinct CDR3 sequences, with approximately 10% occurring only once. The sample comprised whole blood. These receptors all come from an adult who was a healthcare worker with PCR-confirmed SARS-CoV-2 infection or an uninfected control (not recorded which).

This clonotype was recorded at least ten times. This chain links TRBV11-3 with TRBJ2-1; TRBD2 is a possible D gene (6 bases). CDR1 is SGHNT and CDR2 is YENEEA in the germline V gene. Trimming stripped 0 bases from V and 2 bases from J, with 11 bases between. The CDR3 sequence is 16 residues long. The CDR3 is CASSLEGSGPYNEQFF. The CDR3 DNA follows: TGTGCCAGCAGCTTAGAGGGTAGCGGACCCTACAATGAGCAGTTCTTC. The whole variable domain, filled in from reference TRBV11-3 and TRBJ2-1, reads EAGVVQSPRYKIIEKKQPVAFWCNPISGHNTLYWYLQNLGQGPELLIRYENEEAVDDSQLPKDRFSAERLKGVDSTLKIQPAELGDSAVYLCASSLEGSGPYNEQFFGPGTRLTVL.

The chain links TRBV18 to TRBJ2-2; TRBD2 is a possible D gene (6 bases). With 2 bases removed from V and 4 bases from J, the gap between germline ends came to 17 bases. Germline CDR1 is KGHSH and CDR2 is LQKENI. This CDR3 spans 17 amino acids. The CDR3 nucleotides are TGTGCCAGCTCACCATCCCATCCTAGCGTCGGCACCGGGGAGCTGTTTTTT. Translating gives CASSPSHPSVGTGELFF.

This clonotype was seen a handful of times. V gene TRBV2 combines with J gene TRBJ2-7; 7 bases align to TRBD2. V was clipped by 11 bases and J by 3 bases; unmatched bases: 1. This CDR3 is built from 10 residues. CDR1 is SNHLY, CDR2 FYNNEI, per germline. The CDR3 DNA is TGTGCCGGGGGGGGCTACGAGCAGTACTTC. This encodes CAGGGYEQYF.

There are many counts of this clonotype. The rearrangement uses TRBV6-4 and TRBJ1-1; D possibly corresponds to TRBD1 (5 bases). CDR3 size: 13 residues. V dropped 8 bases and J dropped 6 bases, with 16 bases sitting between them. Germline V gene data show CDR1 as MRHNA and CDR2 as SNTAGT. The CDR3 is CASRGTGTAEAFF. In DNA form, the CDR3 reads TGTGCCAGCCGAGGAACAGGCACCGCTGAAGCTTTCTTT.

This clonotype came up many times. CDR3 in amino acids: CASSPSTSGLAHEQYF. Here the CDR3 DNA reads TGTGCCAGCAGTCCGTCGACTAGCGGGTTGGCCCACGAGCAGTACTTC. The rearrangement uses TRBV6-5 and TRBJ2-7; 10 bases map to TRBD2. Germline V gives CDR1 MNHEY, CDR2 SVGAGI. The CDR3 has 16 amino acids. V lost 5 bases and J lost 5; bases outside the gene matches: 12.

This clonotype was detected many times. The CDR3 nucleotides read TGTGCCAGCAGCCCCGGACAGAGAGATACGCAGTATTTT. It codes for CASSPGQRDTQYF. The chain carries TRBV7-2 and TRBJ2-3; possibly TRBD1 for D (6 bases). Germline-derived CDR1 and CDR2 are SGHTA and FQGNSA. Trimming took 5 bases from V and 5 from J, leaving 11 bases between them. The CDR3 consists of 13 residues.

In this sample, this clonotype turned up a few times. The chain couples TRBV6-6 to TRBJ2-3; TRBD1 might be the D (5 bases). CDR3 length: 17 residues. Germline CDR1 reads MNHNY; CDR2 reads SVGAGI (reference sequence). The V end was cut by 4 bases, the J end by 0 bases, with 17 bases between. The CDR3 region is CASSSVSTGSSTDTQYF. DNA for the CDR3: TGTGCCAGCAGTTCCGTTTCAACAGGATCTAGCACAGATACGCAGTATTTT.

This clonotype showed up just a few times. This chain joins TRBV20-1 and TRBJ2-3; unclear D gene. V was shortened by 0 bases and J by 2 bases, with 12 bases between the two germline ends. The CDR3 consists of 15 residues. From germline, CDR1 is DFQATT and CDR2 SNEGSKA (reference sequence). The CDR3 DNA sequence: TGCAGTGCTAGAGATCGCACACGCGCCACAGATACGCAGTATTTT. Translation gives CSARDRTRATDTQYF.

This clonotype came up a few times. This rearrangement joins TRBV11-2 to TRBJ2-1, with D perhaps given as TRBD1 or TRBD2 (6 bases each). Trimming stripped 3 bases from V and 6 bases from J, with 9 bases between. The CDR3 is made up of 13 amino acids. Germline V gene lookup returns CDR1 SGHAT and CDR2 FQNNGV. CDR3 sequence: CASSFGGGNEQFF. DNA of the CDR3: TGTGCCAGCAGCTTTGGAGGGGGCAATGAGCAGTTCTTC. The full variable domain, completed using reference TRBV11-2 and TRBJ2-1, is EAGVAQSPRYKIIEKRQSVAFWCNPISGHATLYWYQQILGQGPKLLIQFQNNGVVDDSQLPKDRFSAERLKGVDSTLKIQPAKLEDSAVYLCASSFGGGNEQFFGPGTRLTVL.

V gene TRBV10-2 combines with J gene TRBJ1-1; D gene unclear. This CDR3 is built from 11 residues. Deletions cut 5 bases from V and 3 bases from J, with 4 bases between. CDR1 is WSHSY and CDR2 is SAAADI in the germline V gene. CDR3 sequence (DNA): TGCGCCAGCAGTCGGGACACTGAAGCTTTCTTT. It translates to CASSRDTEAFF.

This clonotype was seen only a few times. The chain carries TRBV3-1 and TRBJ2-1, with 10 bases matching TRBD1. CDR1 is LGHDT and CDR2 is YNNKEL in the germline V gene (reference sequence). This CDR3 has 16 residues. V was clipped by 4 bases and J by 6 bases; unmatched bases: 9. The CDR3 is CASSRGGGQGSNEQFF. For the CDR3, the DNA is TGTGCCAGCAGCCGTGGAGGGGGACAGGGGTCCAATGAGCAGTTCTTC.

This clonotype was seen more than once but under ten times. V gene TRBV7-8 combines with J gene TRBJ2-2; D is unclear. The CDR3 is 16 residues long. Deletions cut 0 bases from V and 4 bases from J, with 12 bases between. CDR1 and CDR2 from the germline V gene are SGHVS and FQNEAQ. The CDR3 loop reads CASSLAGSPSTGELFF. For the CDR3, the DNA is TGTGCCAGCAGCTTAGCGGGTAGTCCCAGCACCGGGGAGCTGTTTTTT.

This clonotype was seen many times. This chain uses TRBV20-1 with TRBJ2-1, with 11 nucleotides matching TRBD2. Trimming cost V 3 bases and J 3 bases; bases outside gene matches: 13. The CDR3 spans 18 residues. Germline CDR1 reads DFQATT; CDR2 reads SNEGSKA (reference sequence). In nucleotides, the CDR3 is TGCAGTGCTAGTATTCCCGGGGTAGCGGGAGGGCGCTACAATGAGCAGTTCTTC. Encoded protein: CSASIPGVAGGRYNEQFF.

This clonotype occurred a few times. The chain joins TRBV18 to TRBJ2-3; D remains ambiguous. Per the germline V gene, CDR1 is KGHSH and CDR2 is LQKENI. V was shortened by 6 bases and J by 2 bases, with 18 bases between the two germline ends. CDR3 length: 16 amino acids. CDR3 coding DNA: TGTGCCAGCTCTAAAGGGATAGCCAGCTTCACAGATACGCAGTATTTT. This sequence encodes CASSKGIASFTDTQYF.

This chain connects TRBV5-6 to TRBJ2-2; the D gene is possibly TRBD2 (5 bases). Germline-derived CDR1 and CDR2 are SGHDT and YYEEEE. The CDR3 is 14 residues long. V lost 0 bases to trimming and J lost 6 bases, with 9 bases between them. As DNA, the CDR3 is TGTGCCAGCAGCTTGGGGGGAGTCCCCGGGGAGCTGTTTTTT. It yields the protein CASSLGGVPGELFF.

Concerning this clonotype: One end of the junction does not line up with germline, which may come from a read error. The genes are TRBV7-2 and TRBJ1-2; D remains ambiguous. CDR1 and CDR2 (germline): SGHTA, FQGNSA. The CDR3 extends over 11 amino acids. CDR3 in DNA: TGTGCCAGCAGCAACAACTGGTCCCCGGACTTC. It codes for CASSNNWSPDF.

There are many counts of this clonotype. The chain has TRBV12-3 or TRBV12-4 and TRBJ1-1; no definite D call. The CDR3 runs 12 residues. Trimming took off 2 bases at V and 2 bases at J, with 3 bases between the two ends. The CDR3 DNA reads as TGTGCCAGCAGTTTACAAAACACTGAAGCTTTCTTT. Its translation: CASSLQNTEAFF.

This clonotype was picked up many times. The chain uses TRBV27 and TRBJ2-7, with 8 nucleotides matching TRBD2. In germline, CDR1 is MNHEY, CDR2 SMNVEV (reference sequence). V shed 0 bases, J shed 7 bases, and the junction held 8 bases outside the gene matches. The CDR3 length is 15 residues. The CDR3 loop is CASSLSAGGTGEQYF. In nucleotides, the CDR3 is TGTGCCAGCAGTTTATCCGCGGGGGGAACGGGGGAGCAGTACTTC.

This clonotype counts as medium-sized. The rearrangement links TRBV20-1 to TRBJ1-2; weak D call: TRBD1 (5 bases). Germline-derived CDR1 and CDR2 are DFQATT and SNEGSKA (reference sequence). This CDR3 is built from 15 residues. Trimming shortened V by 6 bases and J by 4 bases, and 21 bases separated the two germline ends. The CDR3 coding sequence is TGCAGTGCCCTACCACCTAACCGACAGATCTATGGCTACACCTTC. This gives the protein CSALPPNRQIYGYTF.

Only a few counts were recorded for this clonotype. This rearrangement joins TRBV5-1 to TRBJ2-7; TRBD2 aligns across 10 bases. The V gene's germline CDR1 is SGHRS and CDR2 YFSETQ. J lost 0 bases, V lost 4 bases, and 4 bases had no gene match. The CDR3 spans 15 residues. The CDR3 sequence is CASSRTSGTSYEQYF. CDR3 sequence (DNA): TGCGCCAGCAGCCGCACTAGCGGGACCTCCTACGAGCAGTACTTC.

The gene calls are TRBV4-2 and TRBJ2-1, with D maybe TRBD2 (5 bases). V lost 1 base and J 1 base, leaving 14 bases between the germline ends. The V gene's germline CDR1 is LGHNA and CDR2 YNFKEQ. The CDR3 totals 17 residues. In DNA form, the CDR3 reads TGTGCCAGCAGCCAAGGGACTTTCAAGGGTTCCTACAATGAGCAGTTCTTC. Translation: CASSQGTFKGSYNEQFF.